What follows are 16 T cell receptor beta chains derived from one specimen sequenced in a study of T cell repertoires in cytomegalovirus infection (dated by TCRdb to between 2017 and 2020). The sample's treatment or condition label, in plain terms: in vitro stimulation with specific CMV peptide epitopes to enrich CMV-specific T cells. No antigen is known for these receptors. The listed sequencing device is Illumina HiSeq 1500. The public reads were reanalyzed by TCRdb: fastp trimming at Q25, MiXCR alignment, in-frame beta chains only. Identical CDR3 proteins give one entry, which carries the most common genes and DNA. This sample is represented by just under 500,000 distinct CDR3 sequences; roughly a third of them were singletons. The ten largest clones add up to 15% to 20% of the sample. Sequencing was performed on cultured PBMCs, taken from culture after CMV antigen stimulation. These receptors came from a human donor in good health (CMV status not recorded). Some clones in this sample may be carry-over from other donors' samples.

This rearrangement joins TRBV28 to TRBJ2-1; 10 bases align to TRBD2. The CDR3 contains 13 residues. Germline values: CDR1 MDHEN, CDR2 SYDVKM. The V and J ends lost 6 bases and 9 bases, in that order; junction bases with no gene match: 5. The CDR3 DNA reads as TGTGCCAGCAGGGGACGGACTAGCGGTGAGCAGTTCTTC. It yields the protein CASRGRTSGEQFF. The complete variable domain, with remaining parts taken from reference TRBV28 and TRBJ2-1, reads DVKVTQSSRYLVKRTGEKVFLECVQDMDHENMFWYRQDPGLGLRLIYFSYDVKMKEKGDIPEGYSVSREKKERFSLILESASTNQTSMYLCASRGRTSGEQFFGPGTRLTVL.

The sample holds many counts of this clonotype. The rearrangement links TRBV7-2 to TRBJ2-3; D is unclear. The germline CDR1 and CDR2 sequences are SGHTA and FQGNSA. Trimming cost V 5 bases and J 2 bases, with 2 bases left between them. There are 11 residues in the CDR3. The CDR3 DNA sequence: TGTGCCAGCAGCCCCACAGATACGCAGTATTTT. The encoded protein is CASSPTDTQYF.

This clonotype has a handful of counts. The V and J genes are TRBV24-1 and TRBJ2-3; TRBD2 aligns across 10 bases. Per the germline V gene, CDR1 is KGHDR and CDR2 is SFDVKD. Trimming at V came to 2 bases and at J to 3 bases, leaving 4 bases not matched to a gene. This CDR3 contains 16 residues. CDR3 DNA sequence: TGTGCCACCAGTGATTCTAGCGGGAGTAGGACAGATACGCAGTATTTT. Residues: CATSDSSGSRTDTQYF.

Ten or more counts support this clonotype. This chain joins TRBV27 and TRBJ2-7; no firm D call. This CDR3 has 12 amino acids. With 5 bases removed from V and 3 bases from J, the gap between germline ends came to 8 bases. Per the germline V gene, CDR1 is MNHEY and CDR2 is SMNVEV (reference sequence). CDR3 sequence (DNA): TGTGCCAGCAGTACGTCCAGCTACGAGCAGTACTTC. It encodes CASSTSSYEQYF.

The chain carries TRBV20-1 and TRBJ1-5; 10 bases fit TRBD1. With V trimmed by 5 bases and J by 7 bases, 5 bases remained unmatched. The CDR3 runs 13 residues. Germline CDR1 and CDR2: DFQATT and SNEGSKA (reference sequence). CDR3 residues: CSAEDRGGQPQHF. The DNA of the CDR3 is TGCAGTGCTGAGGACAGGGGGGGCCAGCCCCAGCATTTT.

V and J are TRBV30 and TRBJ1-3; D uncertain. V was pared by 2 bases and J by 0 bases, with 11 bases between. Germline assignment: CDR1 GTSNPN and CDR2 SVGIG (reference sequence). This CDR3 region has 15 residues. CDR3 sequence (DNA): TGTGCCTGGAGTATAAGCCTTTCCTCTGGAAACACCATATATTTT. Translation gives CAWSISLSSGNTIYF.

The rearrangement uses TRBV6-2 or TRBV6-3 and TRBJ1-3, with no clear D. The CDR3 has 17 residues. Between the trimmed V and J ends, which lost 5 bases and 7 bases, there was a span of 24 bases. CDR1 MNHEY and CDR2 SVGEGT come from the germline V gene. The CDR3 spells CASSRDHPGRGGNTIYF. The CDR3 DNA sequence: TGTGCCAGCAGTCGAGATCATCCGGGCCGCGGAGGGAACACCATATATTTT.

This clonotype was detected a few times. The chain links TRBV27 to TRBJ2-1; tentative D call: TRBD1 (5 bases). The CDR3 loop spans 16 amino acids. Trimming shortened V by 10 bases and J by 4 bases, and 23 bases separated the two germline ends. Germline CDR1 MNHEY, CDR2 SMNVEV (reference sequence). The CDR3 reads CATHPQLAGKYNEQFF. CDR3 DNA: TGTGCCACTCACCCACAATTGGCAGGGAAATACAATGAGCAGTTCTTC.

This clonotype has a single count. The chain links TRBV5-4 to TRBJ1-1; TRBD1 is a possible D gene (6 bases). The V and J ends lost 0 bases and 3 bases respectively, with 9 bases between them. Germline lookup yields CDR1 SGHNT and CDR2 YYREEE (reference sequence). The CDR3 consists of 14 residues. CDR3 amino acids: CASSLAGDYTEAFF. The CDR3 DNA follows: TGTGCCAGCAGCTTGGCAGGGGACTACACTGAAGCTTTCTTT.

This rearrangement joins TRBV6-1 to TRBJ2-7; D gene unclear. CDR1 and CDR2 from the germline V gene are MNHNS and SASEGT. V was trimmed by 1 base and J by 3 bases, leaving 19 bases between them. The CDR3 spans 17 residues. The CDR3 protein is CASSEVVSRTTLYEQYF. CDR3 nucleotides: TGTGCCAGCAGTGAAGTGGTCAGCCGAACTACCCTCTACGAGCAGTACTTC.

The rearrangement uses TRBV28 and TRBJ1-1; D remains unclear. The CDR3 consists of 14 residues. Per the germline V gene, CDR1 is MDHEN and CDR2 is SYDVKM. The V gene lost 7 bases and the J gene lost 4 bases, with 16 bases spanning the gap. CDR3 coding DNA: TGTGCCAGCACCTACCCGGGAACGATCACTGAAGCTTTCTTT. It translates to CASTYPGTITEAFF.

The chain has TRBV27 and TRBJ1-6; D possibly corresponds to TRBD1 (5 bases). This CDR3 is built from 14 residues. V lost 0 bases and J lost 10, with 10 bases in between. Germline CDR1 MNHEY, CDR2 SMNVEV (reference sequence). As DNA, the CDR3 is TGTGCCAGCAGTTTATCACCAGCAGGGTCACCCCTCCACTTT. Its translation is CASSLSPAGSPLHF.

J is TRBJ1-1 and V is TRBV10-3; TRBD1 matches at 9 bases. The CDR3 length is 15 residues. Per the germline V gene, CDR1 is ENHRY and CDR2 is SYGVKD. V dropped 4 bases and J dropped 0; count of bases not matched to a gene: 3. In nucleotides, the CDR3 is TGTGCCATCAGTGCGCGGACAGGGGTGAACACTGAAGCTTTCTTT. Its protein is CAISARTGVNTEAFF.

CDR3 sequence reads: CAVSGLYEQYF. CDR3 bases: TGTGCCGTAAGCGGGCTGTACGAGCAGTACTTC. V and J are TRBV6-1 and TRBJ2-7, with D possibly matching TRBD2 (6 bases). CDR1 and CDR2 (germline): MNHNS, SASEGT. V was cut by 11 bases and J by 4 bases, with 12 bases left in between. The CDR3 totals 11 residues.

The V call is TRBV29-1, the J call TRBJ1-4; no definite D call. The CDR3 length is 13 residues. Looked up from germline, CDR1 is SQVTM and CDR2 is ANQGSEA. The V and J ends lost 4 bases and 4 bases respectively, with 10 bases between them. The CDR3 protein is CSVAGRSNEKLFF. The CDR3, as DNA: TGCAGCGTTGCCGGACGGAGTAATGAAAAACTGTTTTTT.

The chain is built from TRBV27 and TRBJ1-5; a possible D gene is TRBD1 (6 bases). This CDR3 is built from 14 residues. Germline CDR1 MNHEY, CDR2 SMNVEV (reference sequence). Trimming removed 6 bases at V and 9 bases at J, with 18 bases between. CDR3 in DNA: TGTGCCAGCAGCGTACAGGGACCTCATCTGCCCCAGCATTTT. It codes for CASSVQGPHLPQHF.